The clone carrying this TCR beta chain was seen a single time. Antigen specificity is unknown. This sample stems from a study of OX40 agonist ivuxolimab in advanced cancers. Study-level background: Patients received ivuxolimab, an intravenous treatment, every 2 weeks at 0.01 to 10 mg/kg. Allowance was made for prior anti-PD-1, anti-PD-L1 or anti-CTLA-4 therapy, and roughly 39% had some. Findings and limits, study-wide: In the expanded peripheral T cells, antigen specificity was never determined.

Generated by immunoSEQ multiplex PCR, the TCRdb table keeps only in-frame clones and is missing some. The sample holds 55,000 to 70,000 clones, around 84% seen once. CDR3 length: 14 residues. Per the germline V gene, CDR1 is MNHNY and CDR2 is SVGAGI (reference sequence). Trimming at V came to 6 bases and at J to 6 bases, leaving 10 bases not matched to a gene. Blood specimens came from baseline, cycle 4 day 1, and cycle 7 day 1. The source material was CD4+ or CD8+ T cells sorted from blood, sampled in a trial of the OX40 agonist ivuxolimab. The genes are TRBV6-6 and TRBJ2-7, with TRBD2 matching 8 bases. The receptor's source is an adult with an advanced solid tumor such as melanoma, head and neck, liver or kidney cancer. CDR3 coding DNA: TGTGCCAGCAGCAACGTTGCGGGAGGAGGCGAGCAGTACTTC. Encoded protein: CASSNVAGGGEQYF.